This TCR beta chain was sequenced for a study of cytomegalovirus exposure and HLA in healthy donors. With regard to this clone: Its antigen remains unidentified.

Looked up from germline, CDR1 is SGHTA and CDR2 is FQGNSA. The CDR3 sequence is 14 residues long. With 5 bases removed from V and 5 bases from J, the gap between germline ends came to 15 bases. Primers included in the PCR were 60 Vbeta and 13 Jbeta primers. TCRdb's copy holds only in-frame clones and misses some; the assay was immunoSEQ multiplex PCR. The table records roughly 230,000 clones, approximately 78% of them present only once. Study-level findings and limits: According to the study, roughly 160 TCR beta chains were cytomegalovirus-associated.

The sequencing input was PBMCs. The TCR originated in a boy aged 5 to 17 in good health and CMV-seronegative. The chain is built from TRBV7-2 and TRBJ1-2, with D possibly being TRBD1 (6 bases). CDR3 sequence: CASSGEAGVYGYTF. CDR3 DNA: TGTGCCAGCAGCGGGGAAGCAGGGGTTTATGGCTACACCTTC.